The sample holds one count of the clone carrying this T cell receptor beta chain. Its antigen is unidentified. This sample is drawn from a study of regulatory and conventional T cells in RAG deficiency. Findings and limits, study-wide: Shannon entropy was markedly lower and Simpson indices higher in RAG-deficient patients than control T-cell subsets. Treg unique TCR beta sequences were about 100-fold fewer in Omenn syndrome and CID/AS patients than controls. Shorter CDR3s in all patient subsets; >85% Treg-Tconv overlap in Omenn.

Conventional CD4+ T cells were sorted from blood as CD25-low CD127-high cells. Trimming removed 1 base from V and 4 bases from J, with 7 bases in between. Germline V gene sequence: CDR1 MGHRA, CDR2 YSYEKL. This CDR3 contains 14 residues. The repertoire was sequenced with immunoSEQ multiplex PCR; TCRdb's copy has only in-frame clones and lacks some. The data contain 25,000 to 35,000 clones, about 95% of them singletons. These data were also filed under a second study, of regulatory T cells. That publication notes: The PCR used 52 TRBV and 13 TRBJ primers. Patient repertoires had restricted TRB V-J pairs and skewed V and J usage, most in Tregs.

This sequence originates from a human donor in good health. The sequenced material came from CD25- CD4+ T cells sorted from blood. The rearrangement links TRBV4-1 to TRBJ2-2; perhaps TRBD1 as D (6 bases). The CDR3 DNA sequence: TGCGCCAGCAGCCAAGGACAGGTCACCGGGGAGCTGTTTTTT. Its translation: CASSQGQVTGELFF.